The 25 T cell receptor beta chains in this list originate from one sample, sequenced in a study of shared clonotypes between healthy human individuals. Clones were sequenced by immunoSEQ multiplex PCR, and TCRdb holds only the in-frame ones, with some missing. The sample has roughly 500,000 clones, roughly four fifths seen once. Sample: PBMCs. Receptors were obtained from a middle-aged woman in good health. Some clones in this sample may be carry-over from other donors' samples.

Comments on this clone: With a much larger clone just one base away, this may be a read error. J is TRBJ1-1 and V is TRBV30; no clear D gene. Germline V gives CDR1 GTSNPN, CDR2 SVGIG (reference sequence). The ends were cut back, 5 bases at V and 4 bases at J, with 8 bases in the middle. This CDR3 region has 11 residues. The CDR3 reads CAWDMSTEAFF. CDR3 nucleotide sequence: TGTGCCTGGGATATGAGCACTGAAGCTTTCTTT.

The rearrangement links TRBV7-9 to TRBJ1-5; D gene uncertain. V was shortened by 1 base and J by 5 bases, with 3 bases between the two germline ends. This CDR3 is built from 12 residues. The germline V gene encodes CDR1 SEHNR and CDR2 FQNEAQ (reference sequence). The CDR3 here is CASSLGHQPQHF. For the CDR3, the DNA is TGTGCCAGCAGCTTAGGTCATCAGCCCCAGCATTTT.

V is TRBV2 and J is TRBJ2-7, with 7 bases lining up with TRBD2. The ends lost 9 bases at V and 2 bases at J; junction bases unmatched: 7. The CDR3 sequence is 13 residues long. Per germline, CDR1 SNHLY and CDR2 FYNNEI. The CDR3 DNA is TGTGCCAGTACGAGCGGGAACACCTACGAGCAGTACTTC. This sequence encodes CASTSGNTYEQYF.

The chain is built from TRBV12-2 and TRBJ2-5; TRBD2, the table's D call, lacks a check against the DNA. TRBV12-2 is a recognized pseudogene. This CDR3 contains 13 residues. The CDR3 DNA reads TGTGCAAGTCGCCCTAGGCGACAAGAGACCCAGTACTTC. It is translated as CASRPRRQETQYF.

The chain links TRBV19 to TRBJ1-2, with 8 bases matching TRBD1. The CDR3 is 13 amino acids. Germline CDR1 and CDR2: LNHDA and SQIVND (reference sequence). V was clipped by 5 bases and J by 6 bases; unmatched bases: 5. CDR3 amino acids: CASSQGAEDGYTF. The DNA of the CDR3 is TGTGCCAGTAGTCAGGGGGCTGAGGATGGCTACACCTTC.

This chain uses TRBV13 with TRBJ2-7, with no clear D. Germline CDR1 is PRHDT and CDR2 is FYEKMQ (reference sequence). V was clipped by 1 base and J by 5 bases, with 12 bases between them. This CDR3 contains 14 residues. This CDR3 reads CASSLVGVGNEQYF. CDR3 nucleotide sequence: TGTGCCAGCAGCTTAGTAGGAGTTGGGAACGAGCAGTACTTC.

Concerning this clone itself: With a much larger clone just one base away, this may be a read error. The gene calls are TRBV11-2 and TRBJ2-5; weak D call: TRBD2 (5 bases). CDR3 length: 15 amino acids. In germline, CDR1 is SGHAT, CDR2 FQNNGV. This CDR3 reads CANSLGSSIEETQYF. As DNA, the CDR3 is TGTGCCAACAGCTTAGGCTCTAGCATAGAAGAGACCCAGTACTTC.

CDR3 bases: TGCGCCAGCAGCCAAGGACCTGGGACGACCTACGAGCAGTACTTC. Its protein product is CASSQGPGTTYEQYF. This chain connects TRBV4-1 to TRBJ2-7, with D perhaps matching TRBD1 or TRBD2 (5 bases each). CDR1 and CDR2 from the germline V gene are MGHRA and YSYEKL. The CDR3 is 15 residues long. Trimming shortened V by 1 base and J by 2 bases, and 12 bases separated the two germline ends.

The sample holds one count of this clone. The V call is TRBV7-8, the J call TRBJ2-7, with D possibly TRBD1 on 5 matching bases. Germline CDR1 SGHVS, CDR2 FQNEAQ. Trimming took 2 bases from V and 3 from J, leaving 11 bases between them. The CDR3 spans 14 residues. The chain's CDR3 is CASSLRTTFYEQYF. Here the CDR3 DNA reads TGTGCCAGCAGCTTACGGACAACGTTCTACGAGCAGTACTTC.

The genes are TRBV19 and TRBJ2-5; D is undetermined. Trimming left V 2 bases short and J 5 bases short, with 3 bases between. CDR3 length: 11 residues. Germline-derived CDR1 and CDR2 are LNHDA and SQIVND (reference sequence). CDR3 coding DNA: TGTGCCAGTAGTATAAAGGAGACCCAGTACTTC. It is translated as CASSIKETQYF.

CDR3 DNA: TGTGCCTGGAGGGGACAGAACAATGAAAAACTGTTTTTT. This codes for CAWRGQNNEKLFF. This chain connects TRBV30 to TRBJ1-4, with TRBD1 matching over 7 bases. There are 13 residues in the CDR3. V gave up 3 bases and J gave up 5 bases; unmatched junction bases: 3. The germline V gene encodes CDR1 GTSNPN and CDR2 SVGIG (reference sequence).

The J gene is TRBJ2-6, the V gene TRBV28; TRBD1 is a possible D gene (6 bases). Trimming removed 1 base from V and 6 bases from J, with 19 bases in between. This CDR3 region has 18 residues. Germline V CDR1 and CDR2: MDHEN, SYDVKM. The CDR3 loop is CASSLYTGLTQEANVLTF. As DNA, the CDR3 is TGTGCCAGCAGTTTATACACAGGGTTAACGCAAGAGGCCAACGTCCTGACTTTC.

J is TRBJ2-2 and V is TRBV30; 8 nucleotides agree with TRBD2. The CDR3 is made up of 15 amino acids. In germline, CDR1 is GTSNPN, CDR2 SVGIG (reference sequence). The V segment lost 3 bases and the J segment 6 bases; nucleotides outside the gene matches: 9. CDR3: CAWRRRAGVPGELFF. The CDR3 DNA follows: TGTGCCTGGAGGAGGAGAGCGGGAGTTCCCGGGGAGCTGTTTTTT.

The sample holds one count of this clone. V and J are TRBV5-4 and TRBJ2-3; D uncertain. The germline V and J ends were trimmed by 4 bases and 4 bases, with 16 bases remaining between them. In germline, CDR1 is SGHNT, CDR2 YYREEE (reference sequence). This CDR3 is 15 amino acids long. CDR3 sequence (DNA): TGTGCCAGCAGCCACGACGACTCCCGGGCAGATACGCAGTATTTT. This encodes CASSHDDSRADTQYF.

The chain links TRBV28 to TRBJ2-1; TRBD1 might be the D (6 bases). Deletions cut 3 bases from V and 6 bases from J, with 12 bases between. Germline V gene sequence: CDR1 MDHEN, CDR2 SYDVKM. The CDR3 has 14 amino acids. The CDR3 spells CASSFEGGRNEQFF. The CDR3 DNA sequence: TGTGCCAGCAGTTTCGAAGGGGGACGCAATGAGCAGTTCTTC.

This chain uses TRBV4-1 with TRBJ2-1; possibly TRBD2 for D (5 bases). The germline V gene has CDR1 MGHRA and CDR2 YSYEKL. The CDR3 has 14 amino acids. V lost 3 bases, J lost 8 bases, and 14 bases lay in between. The chain's CDR3 is CASSQPLGGDEQFF. The CDR3 DNA reads as TGCGCCAGCAGCCAGCCACTAGGTGGAGATGAGCAGTTCTTC.

The gene calls are TRBV27 and TRBJ2-2; 12 bases agree with TRBD1. This CDR3 has 16 amino acids. The junction had 4 bases not matched to a gene; V was cut back by 6 bases and J by 2 bases. Germline V CDR1 and CDR2: MNHEY, SMNVEV (reference sequence). The CDR3 DNA reads as TGTGCCAGCAGGGGACAGGGGGCTGTAAACACCGGGGAGCTGTTTTTT. The encoded protein is CASRGQGAVNTGELFF.

J is TRBJ2-4 and V is TRBV21-1. TRBV21-1 is marked as a pseudogene. This CDR3 contains 17 residues. In DNA form, the CDR3 reads TGTGCCAGCAGCCCTCCGGGTGGGACCATAGCCAAAAACATTCAGTACTTC. This translates into CASSPPGGTIAKNIQYF.

V and J are TRBV5-1 and TRBJ2-1; possibly TRBD1 for D (5 bases). Germline V gives CDR1 SGHRS, CDR2 YFSETQ. Trimming left V 4 bases short and J 5 bases short, with 10 bases between. The CDR3 sequence is 13 residues long. CDR3 coding DNA: TGCGCCAGCAGCCAGGGCACCCACAATGAGCAGTTCTTC. Its translation: CASSQGTHNEQFF.

The genes are TRBV5-4 and TRBJ2-5, with 8 bases that match TRBD2. The V gene's germline CDR1 is SGHNT and CDR2 YYREEE (reference sequence). J gave up 2 bases and V 4 bases, and 4 bases lay outside the gene matches. This CDR3 comprises 14 residues. The CDR3 DNA reads as TGTGCCAGCAGCCCGGGGGGGCTTCAAGAGACCCAGTACTTC. Translation: CASSPGGLQETQYF.

This clone was seen a few times. The sample contains more than one DNA sequence encoding this CDR3. The genes are TRBV5-4 and TRBJ2-3; no clear D. The CDR3 sequence is 13 residues long. V was pared by 0 bases and J by 0 bases, with 2 bases between. CDR1 and CDR2 from the germline V gene are SGHNT and YYREEE (reference sequence). The CDR3 coding sequence is TGTGCCAGCAGCTTGGCTAGCACAGATACGCAGTATTTT. This encodes CASSLASTDTQYF.

The chain has TRBV7-9 and TRBJ1-2, with 7 bases aligning to TRBD1. The V and J ends lost 2 bases and 5 bases, in that order; junction bases with no gene match: 5. Germline lookup yields CDR1 SEHNR and CDR2 FQNEAQ (reference sequence). The CDR3 loop spans 14 amino acids. For the CDR3, the DNA is TGTGCCAGCAGCTTACGGCAGGGGGGGTATGGCTACACCTTC. Amino acid sequence: CASSLRQGGYGYTF.

The rearrangement links TRBV7-3 to TRBJ1-6; no clear D. Germline V gene data show CDR1 as SGHTA and CDR2 as FQGTGA. The ends were cut back, 2 bases at V and 6 bases at J, with 8 bases in the middle. This CDR3 comprises 14 residues. CDR3 sequence: CASSLALANSPLHF. As DNA, the CDR3 is TGTGCCAGCAGCTTAGCCCTCGCTAATTCACCCCTCCACTTT.

V usage is TRBV15 and J usage is TRBJ2-2, with 7 bases lining up with TRBD2. CDR3 size: 15 residues. V dropped 1 base and J dropped 3; count of bases not matched to a gene: 2. CDR1 and CDR2 (germline): LNHNV, YYDKDF (reference sequence). CDR3 in DNA: TGTGCCACCAGCAGAGTTGCGGGAGACACCGGGGAGCTGTTTTTT. Translating it yields CATSRVAGDTGELFF.

Concerning this clone itself: A read error may be the cause here, since a much bigger clone is one base away. The CDR3 sequence: CASSGYNEQFF. In DNA form, the CDR3 reads TGTGCCAGCAGCGGCTACAATGAGCAGTTCTTC. J is TRBJ2-1 and V is TRBV9, with D uncertain. Germline V gene sequence: CDR1 SGDLS, CDR2 YYNGEE. V lost 3 bases and J lost 3, with 1 base in between. The CDR3 has 11 amino acids.